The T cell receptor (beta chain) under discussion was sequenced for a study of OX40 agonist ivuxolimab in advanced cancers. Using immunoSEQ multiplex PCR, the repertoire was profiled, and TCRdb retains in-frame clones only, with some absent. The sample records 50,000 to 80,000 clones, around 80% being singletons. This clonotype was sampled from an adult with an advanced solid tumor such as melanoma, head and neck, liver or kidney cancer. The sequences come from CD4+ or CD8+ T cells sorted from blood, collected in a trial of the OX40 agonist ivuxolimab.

CDR3 coding DNA: TGTGCCACCACACTCGATCCAGGGGGAACCAATCAGCCCCAGCATTTT. Amino acid sequence: CATTLDPGGTNQPQHF. V is TRBV28 and J is TRBJ1-5, with 7 bases aligning to TRBD1. With V trimmed by 10 bases and J by 3 bases, 15 bases remained unmatched. The germline V gene has CDR1 MDHEN and CDR2 SYDVKM. The CDR3 totals 16 residues.